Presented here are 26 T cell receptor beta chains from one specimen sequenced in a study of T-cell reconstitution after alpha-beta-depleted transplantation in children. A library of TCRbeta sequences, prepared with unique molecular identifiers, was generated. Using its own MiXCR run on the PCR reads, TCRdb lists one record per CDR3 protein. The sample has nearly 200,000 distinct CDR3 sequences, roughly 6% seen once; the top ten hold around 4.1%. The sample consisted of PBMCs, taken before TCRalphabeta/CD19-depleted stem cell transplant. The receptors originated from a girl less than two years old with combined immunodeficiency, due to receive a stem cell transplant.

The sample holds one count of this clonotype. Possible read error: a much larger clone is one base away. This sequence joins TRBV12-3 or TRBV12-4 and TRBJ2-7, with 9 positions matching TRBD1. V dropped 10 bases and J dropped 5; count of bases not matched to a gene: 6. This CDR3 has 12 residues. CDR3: CAIGTGSHEQYF. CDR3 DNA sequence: TGTGCCATCGGGACAGGGTCACACGAGCAGTACTTC.

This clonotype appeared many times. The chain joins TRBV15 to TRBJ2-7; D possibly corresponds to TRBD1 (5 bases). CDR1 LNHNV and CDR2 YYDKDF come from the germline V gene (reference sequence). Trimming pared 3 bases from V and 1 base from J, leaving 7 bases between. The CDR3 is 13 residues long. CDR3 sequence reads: CATSRTASYEQYF. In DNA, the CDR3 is TGTGCCACCAGCAGGACAGCATCCTACGAGCAGTACTTC.

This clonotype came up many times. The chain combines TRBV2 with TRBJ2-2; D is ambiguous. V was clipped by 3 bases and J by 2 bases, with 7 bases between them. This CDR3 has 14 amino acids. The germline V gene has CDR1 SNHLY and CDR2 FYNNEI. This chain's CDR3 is CASSDTSNTGELFF. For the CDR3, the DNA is TGTGCCAGCAGTGACACCAGCAACACCGGGGAGCTGTTTTTT.

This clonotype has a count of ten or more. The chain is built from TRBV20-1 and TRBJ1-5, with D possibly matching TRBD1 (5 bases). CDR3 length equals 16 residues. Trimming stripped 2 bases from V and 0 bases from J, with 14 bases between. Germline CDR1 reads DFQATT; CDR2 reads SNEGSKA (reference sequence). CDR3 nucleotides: TGCAGTGCTAGACCCGGGACCCATTATAGCAATCAGCCCCAGCATTTT. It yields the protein CSARPGTHYSNQPQHF.

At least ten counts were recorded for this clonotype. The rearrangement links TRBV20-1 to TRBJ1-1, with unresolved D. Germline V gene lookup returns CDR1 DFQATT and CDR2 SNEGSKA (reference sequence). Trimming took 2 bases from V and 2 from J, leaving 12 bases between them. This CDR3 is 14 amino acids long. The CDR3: CSARPRERNTEAFF. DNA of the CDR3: TGCAGTGCTAGACCCCGGGAGAGAAACACTGAAGCTTTCTTT.

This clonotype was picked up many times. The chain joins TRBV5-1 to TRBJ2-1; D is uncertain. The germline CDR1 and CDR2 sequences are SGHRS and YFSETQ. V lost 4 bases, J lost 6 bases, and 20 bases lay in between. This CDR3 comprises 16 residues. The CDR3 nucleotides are TGCGCCAGCAGCCCATTTAGTGGGGTGGTCGGCAATGAGCAGTTCTTC. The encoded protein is CASSPFSGVVGNEQFF.

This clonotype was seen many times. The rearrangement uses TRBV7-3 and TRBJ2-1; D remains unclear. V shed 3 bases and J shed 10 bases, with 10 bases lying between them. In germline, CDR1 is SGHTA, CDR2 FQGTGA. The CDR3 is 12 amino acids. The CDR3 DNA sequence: TGTGCCAGCAGCTTTCACCTTGGGGAGCAGTTCTTC. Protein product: CASSFHLGEQFF.

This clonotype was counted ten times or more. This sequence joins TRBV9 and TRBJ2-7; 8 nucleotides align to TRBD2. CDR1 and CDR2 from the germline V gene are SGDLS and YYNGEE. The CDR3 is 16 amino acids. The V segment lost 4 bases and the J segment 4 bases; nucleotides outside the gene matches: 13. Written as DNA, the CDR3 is TGTGCCAGCAGCCCCCGGAGTAGCGGGGTGCCGTACGAGCAGTACTTC. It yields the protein CASSPRSSGVPYEQYF.

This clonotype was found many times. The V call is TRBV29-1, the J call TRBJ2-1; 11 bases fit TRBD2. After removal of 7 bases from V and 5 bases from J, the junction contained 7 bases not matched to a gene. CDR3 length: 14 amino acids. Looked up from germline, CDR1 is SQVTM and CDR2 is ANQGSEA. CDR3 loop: CSDTSGGINNEQFF. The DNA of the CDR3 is TGCAGCGATACTAGCGGGGGCATCAACAATGAGCAGTTCTTC.

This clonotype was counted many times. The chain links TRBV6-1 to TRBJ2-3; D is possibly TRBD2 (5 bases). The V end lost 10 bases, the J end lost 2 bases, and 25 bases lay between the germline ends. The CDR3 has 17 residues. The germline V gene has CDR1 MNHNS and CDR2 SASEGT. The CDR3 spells CATRESLGPTTTDTQYF. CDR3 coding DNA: TGTGCCACCCGGGAAAGTCTTGGGCCCACCACCACAGATACGCAGTATTTT.

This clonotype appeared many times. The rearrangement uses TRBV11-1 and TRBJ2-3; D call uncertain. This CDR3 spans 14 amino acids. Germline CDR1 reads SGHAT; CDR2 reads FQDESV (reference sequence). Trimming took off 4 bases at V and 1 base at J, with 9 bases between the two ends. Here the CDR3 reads CASSWLQGTDTQYF. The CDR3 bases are TGTGCCAGCAGCTGGCTCCAAGGCACAGATACGCAGTATTTT.

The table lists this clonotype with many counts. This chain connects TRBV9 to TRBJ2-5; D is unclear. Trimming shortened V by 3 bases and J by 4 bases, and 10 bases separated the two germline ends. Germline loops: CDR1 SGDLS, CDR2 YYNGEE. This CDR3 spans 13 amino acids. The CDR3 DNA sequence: TGTGCCAGCAGCGACGGAGTAGCAGAGACCCAGTACTTC. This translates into CASSDGVAETQYF.

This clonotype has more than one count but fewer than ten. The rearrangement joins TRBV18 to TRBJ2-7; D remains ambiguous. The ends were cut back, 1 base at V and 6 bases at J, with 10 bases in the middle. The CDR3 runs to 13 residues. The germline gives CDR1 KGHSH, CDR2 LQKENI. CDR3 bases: TGTGCCAGCTCACCACTAGTTGGTCCCGAGCAGTACTTC. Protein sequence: CASSPLVGPEQYF.

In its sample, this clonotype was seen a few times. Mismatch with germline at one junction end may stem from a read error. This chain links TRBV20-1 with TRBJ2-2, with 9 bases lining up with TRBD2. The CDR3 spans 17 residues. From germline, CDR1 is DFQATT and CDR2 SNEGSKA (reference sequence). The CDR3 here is CCARVTLAGPNTGELFF. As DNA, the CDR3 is TGCTGTGCTAGAGTCACACTAGCGGGCCCGAACACCGGGGAGCTGTTTTTT.

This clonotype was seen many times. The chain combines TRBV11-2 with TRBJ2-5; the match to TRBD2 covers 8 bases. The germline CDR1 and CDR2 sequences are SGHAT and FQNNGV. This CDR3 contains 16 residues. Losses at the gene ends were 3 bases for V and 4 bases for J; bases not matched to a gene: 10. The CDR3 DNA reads TGTGCCAGCAGCTTTAGTACGGGGGGGCTGGGAGAGACCCAGTACTTC. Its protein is CASSFSTGGLGETQYF.

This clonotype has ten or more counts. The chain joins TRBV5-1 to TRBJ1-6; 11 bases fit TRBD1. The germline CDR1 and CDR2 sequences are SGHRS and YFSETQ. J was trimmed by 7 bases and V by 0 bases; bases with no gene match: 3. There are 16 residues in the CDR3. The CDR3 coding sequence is TGCGCCAGCAGCTTGGGCCGGGACAGGGGGAATTCACCCCTCCACTTT. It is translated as CASSLGRDRGNSPLHF.

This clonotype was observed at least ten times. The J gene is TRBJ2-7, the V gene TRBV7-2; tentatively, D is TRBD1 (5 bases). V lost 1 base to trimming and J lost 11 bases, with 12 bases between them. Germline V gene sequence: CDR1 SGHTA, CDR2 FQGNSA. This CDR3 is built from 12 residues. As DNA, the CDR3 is TGTGCCAGCAGCTTAGGACCCAGGGCGGAGTACTTC. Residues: CASSLGPRAEYF.

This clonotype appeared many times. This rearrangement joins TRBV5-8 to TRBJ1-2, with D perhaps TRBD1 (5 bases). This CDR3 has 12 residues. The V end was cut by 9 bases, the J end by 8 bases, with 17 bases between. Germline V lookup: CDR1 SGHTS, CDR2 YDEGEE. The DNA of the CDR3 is TGTGCCAAATCGACAGCGGGGCTCGGCTACACCTTC. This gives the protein CAKSTAGLGYTF. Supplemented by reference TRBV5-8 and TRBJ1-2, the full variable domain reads EAGVTQSPTHLIKTRGQQATLRCSPISGHTSVYWYQQALGLGLQFLLWYDEGEERNRGNFPPRFSGRQFPNYSSELNVNALELEDSALYLCAKSTAGLGYTFGSGTRLTVV.

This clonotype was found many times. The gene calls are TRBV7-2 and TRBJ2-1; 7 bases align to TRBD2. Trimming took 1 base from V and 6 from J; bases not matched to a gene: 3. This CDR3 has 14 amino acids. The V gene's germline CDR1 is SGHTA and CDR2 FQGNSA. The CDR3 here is CASSLERDINEQFF. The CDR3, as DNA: TGTGCCAGCAGCTTAGAGCGGGATATCAATGAGCAGTTCTTC.

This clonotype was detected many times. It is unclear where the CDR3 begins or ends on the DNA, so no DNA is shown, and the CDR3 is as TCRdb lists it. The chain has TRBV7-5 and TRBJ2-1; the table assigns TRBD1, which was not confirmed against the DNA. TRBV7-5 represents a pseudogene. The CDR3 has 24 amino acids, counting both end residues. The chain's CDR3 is CISVSEAYTVRVTGLLDDYNEQFF.

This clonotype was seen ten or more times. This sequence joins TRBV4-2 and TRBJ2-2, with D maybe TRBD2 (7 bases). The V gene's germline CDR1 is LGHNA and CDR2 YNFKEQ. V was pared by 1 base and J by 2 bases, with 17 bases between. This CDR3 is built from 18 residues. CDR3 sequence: CASSQGQRGGPNTGELFF. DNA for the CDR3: TGTGCCAGCAGCCAAGGCCAGAGGGGGGGGCCAAACACCGGGGAGCTGTTTTTT.

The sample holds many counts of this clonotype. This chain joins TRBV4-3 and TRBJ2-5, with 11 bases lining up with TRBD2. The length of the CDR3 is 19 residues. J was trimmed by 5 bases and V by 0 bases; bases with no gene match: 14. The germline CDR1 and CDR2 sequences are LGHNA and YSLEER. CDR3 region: CASSQDVETSGVLGETQYF. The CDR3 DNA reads TGCGCCAGCAGCCAAGATGTGGAGACTAGCGGGGTCCTAGGGGAGACCCAGTACTTC.

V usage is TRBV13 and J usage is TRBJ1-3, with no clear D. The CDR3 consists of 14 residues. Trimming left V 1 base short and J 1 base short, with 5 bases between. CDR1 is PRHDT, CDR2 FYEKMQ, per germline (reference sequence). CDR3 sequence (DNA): TGTGCCAGCAGCTTAGTTGCTTCTGGAAACACCATATATTTT. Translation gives CASSLVASGNTIYF.

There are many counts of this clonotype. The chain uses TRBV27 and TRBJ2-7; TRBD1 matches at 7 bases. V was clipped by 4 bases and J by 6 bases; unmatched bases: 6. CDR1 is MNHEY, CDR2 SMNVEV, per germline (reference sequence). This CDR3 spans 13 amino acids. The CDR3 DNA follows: TGTGCCAGCAGTTCCCCCCCAGGGGGCGAGCAGTACTTC. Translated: CASSSPPGGEQYF.

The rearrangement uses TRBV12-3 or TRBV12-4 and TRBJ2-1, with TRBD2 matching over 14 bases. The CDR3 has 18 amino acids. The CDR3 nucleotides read TGTACCTTCAGTGGGACTAGCGGGAGTTCTTTCGCCTACAATGAGCAGTTCTTC. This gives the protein CTFSGTSGSSFAYNEQFF.

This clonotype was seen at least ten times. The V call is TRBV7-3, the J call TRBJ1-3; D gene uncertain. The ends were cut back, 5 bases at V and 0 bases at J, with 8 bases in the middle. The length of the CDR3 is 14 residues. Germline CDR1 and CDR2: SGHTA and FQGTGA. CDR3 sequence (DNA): TGTGCCAGCAGCGGACCTTCCTCTGGAAACACCATATATTTT. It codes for CASSGPSSGNTIYF.